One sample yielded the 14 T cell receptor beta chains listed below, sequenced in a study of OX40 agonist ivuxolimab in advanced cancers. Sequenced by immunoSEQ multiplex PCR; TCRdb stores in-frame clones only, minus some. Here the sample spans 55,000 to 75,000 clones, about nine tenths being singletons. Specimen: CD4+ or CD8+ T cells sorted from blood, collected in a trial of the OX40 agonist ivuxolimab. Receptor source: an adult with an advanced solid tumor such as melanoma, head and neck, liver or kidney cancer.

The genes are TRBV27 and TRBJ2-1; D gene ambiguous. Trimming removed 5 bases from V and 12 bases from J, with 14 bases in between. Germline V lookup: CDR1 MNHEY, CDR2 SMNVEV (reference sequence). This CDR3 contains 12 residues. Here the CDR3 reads CASSPPDARQFF. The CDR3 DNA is TGTGCCAGCAGTCCACCGGACGCCAGGCAGTTCTTC.

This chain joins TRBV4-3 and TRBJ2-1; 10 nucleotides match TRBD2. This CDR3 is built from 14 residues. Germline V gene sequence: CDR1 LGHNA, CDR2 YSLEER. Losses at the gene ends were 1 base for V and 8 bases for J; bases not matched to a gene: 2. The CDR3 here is CASSQAGLADEQFF. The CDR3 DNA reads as TGCGCCAGCAGCCAAGCCGGACTAGCGGATGAGCAGTTCTTC.

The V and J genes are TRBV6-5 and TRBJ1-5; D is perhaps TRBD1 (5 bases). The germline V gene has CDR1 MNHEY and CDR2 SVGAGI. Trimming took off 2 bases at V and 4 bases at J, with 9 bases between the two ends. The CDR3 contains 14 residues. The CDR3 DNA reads TGTGCCAGCAGTTACCGGGGGGGGAATCAGCCCCAGCATTTT. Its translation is CASSYRGGNQPQHF.

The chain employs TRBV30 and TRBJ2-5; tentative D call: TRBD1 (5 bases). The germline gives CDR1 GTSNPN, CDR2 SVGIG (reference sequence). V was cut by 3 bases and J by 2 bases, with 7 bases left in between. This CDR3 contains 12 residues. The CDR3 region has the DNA TGTGCCTGGAGCAGGGCGCAAGAGACCCAGTACTTC. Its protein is CAWSRAQETQYF.

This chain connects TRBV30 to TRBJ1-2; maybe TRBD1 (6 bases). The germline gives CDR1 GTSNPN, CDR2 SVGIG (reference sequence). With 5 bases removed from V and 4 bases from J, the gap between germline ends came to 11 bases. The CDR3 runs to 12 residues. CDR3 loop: CAWVDSSYGYTF. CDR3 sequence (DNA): TGTGCCTGGGTGGACAGTTCCTATGGCTACACCTTC.

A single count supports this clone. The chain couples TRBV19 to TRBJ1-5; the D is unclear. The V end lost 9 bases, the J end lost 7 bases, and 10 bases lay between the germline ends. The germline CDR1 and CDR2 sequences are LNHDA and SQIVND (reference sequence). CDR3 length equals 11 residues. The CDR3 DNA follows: TGTGCCAGCGCAGCTGCCCAGCCCCAGCATTTT. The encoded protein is CASAAAQPQHF.

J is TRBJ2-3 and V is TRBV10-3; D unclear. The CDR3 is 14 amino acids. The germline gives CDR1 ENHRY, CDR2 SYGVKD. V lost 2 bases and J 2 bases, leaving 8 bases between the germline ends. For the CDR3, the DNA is TGTGCCATCAGTGAGCGGCTCCACACAGATACGCAGTATTTT. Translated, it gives CAISERLHTDTQYF.

CDR3 loop: CASSIQGYEQYF. The DNA for the CDR3 is TGTGCCAGCAGCATCCAGGGTTACGAGCAGTACTTC. The chain couples TRBV7-8 to TRBJ2-7, with D possibly matching TRBD1 (5 bases). This CDR3 contains 12 residues. Germline lookup yields CDR1 SGHVS and CDR2 FQNEAQ. V dropped 5 bases and J dropped 4 bases, with 9 bases sitting between them.

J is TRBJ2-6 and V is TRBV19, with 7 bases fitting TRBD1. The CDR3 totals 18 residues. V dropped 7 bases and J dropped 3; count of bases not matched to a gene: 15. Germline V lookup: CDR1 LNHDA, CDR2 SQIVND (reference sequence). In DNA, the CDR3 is TGTGCCAGTAACACACTTCCGGGACAGACCTTTGGGGCCAACGTCCTGACTTTC. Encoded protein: CASNTLPGQTFGANVLTF.

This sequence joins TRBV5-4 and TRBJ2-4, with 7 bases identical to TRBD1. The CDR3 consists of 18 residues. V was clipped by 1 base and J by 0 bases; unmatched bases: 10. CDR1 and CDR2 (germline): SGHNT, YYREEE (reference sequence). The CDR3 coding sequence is TGTGCCAGCAGCTTGCGGCCAGGGGGTTTACTAGCCAAAAACATTCAGTACTTC. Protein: CASSLRPGGLLAKNIQYF.

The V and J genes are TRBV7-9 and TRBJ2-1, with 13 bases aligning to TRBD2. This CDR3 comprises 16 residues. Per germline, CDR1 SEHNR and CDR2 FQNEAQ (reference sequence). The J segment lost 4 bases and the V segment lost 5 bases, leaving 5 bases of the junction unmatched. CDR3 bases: TGTGCCAGCAGCAAGATGGGACTAGCGGGGTACAATGAGCAGTTCTTC. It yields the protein CASSKMGLAGYNEQFF.

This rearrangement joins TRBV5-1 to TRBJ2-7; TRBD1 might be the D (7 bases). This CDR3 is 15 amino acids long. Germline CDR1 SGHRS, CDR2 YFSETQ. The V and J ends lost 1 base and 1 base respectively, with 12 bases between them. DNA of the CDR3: TGCGCCAGCAGCTTGTTTTCAGGGGGGTCCTACGAGCAGTACTTC. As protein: CASSLFSGGSYEQYF.

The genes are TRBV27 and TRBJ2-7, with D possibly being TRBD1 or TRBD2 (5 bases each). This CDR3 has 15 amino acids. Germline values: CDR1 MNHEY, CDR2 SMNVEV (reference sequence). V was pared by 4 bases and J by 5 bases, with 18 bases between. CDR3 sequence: CASSSPGRGRDEQYF. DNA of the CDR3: TGTGCCAGCAGTTCTCCGGGGCGAGGGCGGGACGAGCAGTACTTC.

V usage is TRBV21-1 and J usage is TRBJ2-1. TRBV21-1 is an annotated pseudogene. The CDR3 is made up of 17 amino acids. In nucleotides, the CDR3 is TGTGCCAGCAGCAAAGAACGTCCAGGGAGTTCCTACAATGAGCAGTTCTTC. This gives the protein CASSKERPGSSYNEQFF.